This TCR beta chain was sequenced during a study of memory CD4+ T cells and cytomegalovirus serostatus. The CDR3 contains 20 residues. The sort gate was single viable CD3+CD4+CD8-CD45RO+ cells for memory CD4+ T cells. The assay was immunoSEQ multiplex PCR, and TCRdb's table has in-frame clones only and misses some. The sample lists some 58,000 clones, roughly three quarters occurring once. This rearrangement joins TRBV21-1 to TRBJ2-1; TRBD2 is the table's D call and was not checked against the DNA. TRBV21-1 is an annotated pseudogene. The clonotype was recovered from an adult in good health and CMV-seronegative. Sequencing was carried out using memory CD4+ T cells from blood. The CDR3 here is CASSKEGDSQAPRSYNEQFF. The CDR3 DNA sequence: TGTGCCAGCAGCAAAGAAGGGGACTCGCAGGCCCCAAGGTCCTACAATGAGCAGTTCTTC.